The 28 T cell receptor beta chains given below trace back to one sample, sequenced in a study of human T cells and chemical hapten exposure. In TCRdb, the RACE reads were re-called with MiXCR into one record per CDR3 protein. The repertoire holds about 380,000 distinct CDR3 sequences, with approximately 5.1% as singletons. As for time point: pre-sensitization, week 0. As to treatment: therapeutic diphenylcyclopropenone sensitization with weekly scalp DPC. Material: whole blood, obtained in connection with sensitization to the hapten diphenylcyclopropenone (DPC). The receptor set was obtained from a woman in her 50s with alopecia areata. Some clones in this sample may be carry-over from other donors' samples.

A few counts support this clonotype. J is TRBJ1-1 and V is TRBV5-1, with TRBD1 matching 7 bases. The CDR3 has 14 amino acids. Germline V gene sequence: CDR1 SGHRS, CDR2 YFSETQ. The V gene end was trimmed by 5 bases and the J gene end by 1 base; junction bases not matched to a gene: 5. CDR3: CASRTGTANTEAFF. The DNA for the CDR3 is TGCGCCAGCAGAACCGGGACAGCGAACACTGAAGCTTTCTTT.

In this sample, this clonotype turned up many times. The chain has TRBV6-5 and TRBJ2-7; D tentatively reads TRBD1 or TRBD2 (5 bases each). This CDR3 has 13 amino acids. Trimming left V 10 bases short and J 3 bases short, with 16 bases between. Germline V gene lookup returns CDR1 MNHEY and CDR2 SVGAGI. Here the CDR3 reads CATRSGGYYEQYF. The CDR3 bases are TGTGCCACCCGGAGTGGGGGTTACTACGAGCAGTACTTC.

This clonotype was seen a handful of times. The V gene is TRBV7-9, the J gene TRBJ2-3, with TRBD2 matching over 12 bases. V dropped 4 bases and J dropped 4; count of bases not matched to a gene: 12. This CDR3 comprises 18 residues. CDR1 and CDR2 (germline): SEHNR, FQNEAQ (reference sequence). CDR3 sequence reads: CASSWALAGGGGPDTQYF. Here the CDR3 DNA reads TGTGCCAGCAGCTGGGCACTAGCGGGAGGCGGAGGCCCAGATACGCAGTATTTT.

This sequence joins TRBV27 and TRBJ2-2; no firm D call. Germline V gene sequence: CDR1 MNHEY, CDR2 SMNVEV (reference sequence). The CDR3 loop spans 11 amino acids. V was cut by 6 bases and J by 7 bases, with 6 bases left in between. The CDR3 sequence: CASRESGELFF. The CDR3, as DNA: TGTGCCAGCAGAGAGAGCGGGGAGCTGTTTTTT.

This clonotype was found many times. This rearrangement joins TRBV2 to TRBJ1-1; the D gene is possibly TRBD1 (5 bases). This CDR3 is 14 amino acids long. The V end lost 6 bases, the J end lost 4 bases, and 15 bases lay between the germline ends. Germline V gene lookup returns CDR1 SNHLY and CDR2 FYNNEI. For the CDR3, the DNA is TGTGCCAGCAGGGGGGACGGTGTAGGCACTGAAGCTTTCTTT. This codes for CASRGDGVGTEAFF.

This clonotype has just a few counts. V and J are TRBV18 and TRBJ1-5, with 9 bases that match TRBD1. Germline loops: CDR1 KGHSH, CDR2 LQKENI. After removal of 3 bases from V and 0 bases from J, the junction contained 3 bases not matched to a gene. The CDR3 has 16 amino acids. CDR3 sequence: CASSPGTGPSNQPQHF. CDR3 bases: TGTGCCAGCTCACCCGGGACAGGGCCTAGCAATCAGCCCCAGCATTTT.

This chain links TRBV20-1 with TRBJ2-1; 7 bases match TRBD2. Trimming removed 3 bases from V and 5 bases from J; junction bases left unmatched: 4. The CDR3 contains 13 residues. From germline, CDR1 is DFQATT and CDR2 SNEGSKA (reference sequence). The CDR3 loop reads CSASWGRDNEQFF. The CDR3 bases are TGCAGTGCTAGTTGGGGGAGGGACAATGAGCAGTTCTTC.

The sample holds many counts of this clonotype. The chain employs TRBV6-5 and TRBJ2-3; D is possibly TRBD1 or TRBD2 (6 bases each). V lost 2 bases to trimming and J lost 3 bases, with 12 bases between them. Per germline, CDR1 MNHEY and CDR2 SVGAGI. This CDR3 region has 15 residues. The CDR3 DNA sequence: TGTGCCAGCAGTTACAGGTCGGGGGCGACAGATACGCAGTATTTT. This gives the protein CASSYRSGATDTQYF.

This clonotype was detected ten times or more. The chain's CDR3 is CASSYQGDQPQHF. CDR3 coding DNA: TGTGCCAGCAGTTACCAGGGTGATCAGCCCCAGCATTTT. V is TRBV6-6 and J is TRBJ1-5; D perhaps matches TRBD1 (5 bases). The germline V gene encodes CDR1 MNHNY and CDR2 SVGAGI (reference sequence). Trimming took 2 bases from V and 5 from J, leaving 7 bases between them. This CDR3 comprises 13 residues.

The V and J genes are TRBV5-1 and TRBJ1-6, with unresolved D. The V end was cut by 0 bases, the J end by 7 bases, with 8 bases between. There are 14 residues in the CDR3. Germline V lookup: CDR1 SGHRS, CDR2 YFSETQ. In nucleotides, the CDR3 is TGCGCCAGCAGCTTGGGCGGAACCAATTCACCCCTCCACTTT. Translated, it gives CASSLGGTNSPLHF.

Many counts were recorded for this clonotype. V gene TRBV11-2 combines with J gene TRBJ2-5, with D possibly TRBD2 on 5 matching bases. Trimming removed 3 bases from V and 2 bases from J, with 16 bases in between. The CDR3 sequence is 16 residues long. CDR1 and CDR2 from the germline V gene are SGHAT and FQNNGV. The DNA of the CDR3 is TGTGCCAGCAGCTTCGGTCGGGCGGGCCAACAAGAGACCCAGTACTTC. Translating gives CASSFGRAGQQETQYF.

This clonotype was recorded at least ten times. The chain couples TRBV6-2 or TRBV6-3 to TRBJ2-1, with 10 bases aligning to TRBD2. V dropped 6 bases and J dropped 7; count of bases not matched to a gene: 9. The CDR3 has 15 residues. Germline V gives CDR1 MNHEY, CDR2 SVGEGT. CDR3 coding DNA: TGTGCCAGCAGAAATAGCGGGGGGCCCCGGAATGAGCAGTTCTTC. Amino acids: CASRNSGGPRNEQFF.

V usage is TRBV28 and J usage is TRBJ2-2; 10 bases fit TRBD2. The CDR3 length is 15 residues. CDR1 and CDR2 (germline): MDHEN, SYDVKM. Trimming took 3 bases from V and 7 from J; bases not matched to a gene: 5. The CDR3: CASSLGASGSGELFF. CDR3 in DNA: TGTGCCAGCAGTTTGGGGGCTAGCGGGAGCGGGGAGCTGTTTTTT.

This clonotype was counted ten times or more. The rearrangement links TRBV29-1 to TRBJ2-1; the match to TRBD2 covers 14 bases. This CDR3 has 15 residues. Trimming took 3 bases from V and 8 from J; bases not matched to a gene: 6. Looked up from germline, CDR1 is SQVTM and CDR2 is ANQGSEA. The CDR3 coding sequence is TGCAGCGTTGAGGGACTAGCGGGAGTTCTTGATGAGCAGTTCTTC. Protein: CSVEGLAGVLDEQFF.

This clonotype was observed a few times. The V call is TRBV2, the J call TRBJ1-5, with TRBD1 identical over 10 bases. The V segment lost 8 bases and the J segment 3 bases; nucleotides outside the gene matches: 10. This CDR3 region has 16 residues. Per germline, CDR1 SNHLY and CDR2 FYNNEI. In DNA form, the CDR3 reads TGTGCCAGCGGGCGGACAGGGGGACCGCTCAATCAGCCCCAGCATTTT. Translated: CASGRTGGPLNQPQHF.

In its sample, this clonotype was seen a few times. CDR3 bases: TGTGCCAGCAGTGGGGGGGGCGGTACAATGAACACTGAAGCTTTCTTT. Translated: CASSGGGGTMNTEAFF. The V and J genes are TRBV6-5 and TRBJ1-1; maybe TRBD1 (6 bases). Trimming cost V 5 bases and J 0 bases, with 16 bases left between them. CDR3 length equals 16 residues. Germline loops: CDR1 MNHEY, CDR2 SVGAGI.

In its sample, this clonotype was seen many times. V is TRBV4-3 and J is TRBJ1-1, with D maybe TRBD1 (6 bases). Germline V gene data show CDR1 as LGHNA and CDR2 as YSLEER. There are 14 residues in the CDR3. V lost 1 base, J lost 6 bases, and 12 bases lay in between. The CDR3 coding sequence is TGCGCCAGCAGCCAAGTTCCAGGGGAGTCTGAAGCTTTCTTT. The encoded protein is CASSQVPGESEAFF.

This clonotype came up a few times. The chain is built from TRBV5-1 and TRBJ1-1; D gene unclear. CDR1 SGHRS and CDR2 YFSETQ come from the germline V gene. This CDR3 has 18 residues. Deletions cut 1 base from V and 2 bases from J, with 21 bases between. The CDR3 spells CASSLRAPLSGENTEAFF. The CDR3 DNA reads as TGCGCCAGCAGCTTGCGGGCCCCACTCAGTGGAGAAAACACTGAAGCTTTCTTT.

This clonotype was seen more than once but under ten times. As DNA, the CDR3 is TGTGCCAGCAGCCAAGCTGCCCTAGTTGGCAATGAGCAGTTCTTC. This gives the protein CASSQAALVGNEQFF. The chain couples TRBV4-2 to TRBJ2-1; D is uncertain. V lost 1 base, J lost 6 bases, and 13 bases lay in between. CDR1 and CDR2 from the germline V gene are LGHNA and YNFKEQ. The CDR3 runs 15 residues.

This clonotype was seen only a few times. V gene TRBV12-3 or TRBV12-4 combines with J gene TRBJ1-1; 10 nucleotides align to TRBD1. Trimming cost V 6 bases and J 5 bases; bases outside gene matches: 9. This CDR3 spans 15 amino acids. This CDR3 reads CASRPRQGARTEAFF. CDR3 bases: TGTGCCAGCAGACCCCGACAGGGGGCGAGGACTGAAGCTTTCTTT.

This clonotype showed up many times. V and J are TRBV3-1 and TRBJ1-1; a weak D match, TRBD1 (5 bases). The CDR3 is made up of 14 amino acids. V was cut by 2 bases and J by 4 bases, with 11 bases left in between. CDR1 is LGHDT, CDR2 YNNKEL, per germline (reference sequence). The CDR3 DNA follows: TGTGCCAGCAGCCAACTTCGGGGGAGCACTGAAGCTTTCTTT. It encodes CASSQLRGSTEAFF.

This clonotype was found many times. This rearrangement joins TRBV12-3 or TRBV12-4 to TRBJ2-1; D may correspond to TRBD1 or TRBD2 (5 bases each). This CDR3 is built from 15 residues. With 5 bases removed from V and 5 bases from J, the gap between germline ends came to 16 bases. Here the CDR3 reads CASSPLGVSNNEQFF. CDR3 DNA: TGTGCCAGCAGTCCCCTGGGGGTTTCTAACAATGAGCAGTTCTTC.

This sequence joins TRBV27 and TRBJ2-1; D is perhaps TRBD2 (7 bases). This CDR3 region has 17 residues. Trimming took off 4 bases at V and 4 bases at J, with 20 bases between the two ends. Germline V gives CDR1 MNHEY, CDR2 SMNVEV (reference sequence). CDR3 in DNA: TGTGCCAGCAGTTGGGTCCGGAGGCGGGGGACATACAATGAGCAGTTCTTC. It encodes CASSWVRRRGTYNEQFF.

This clonotype appeared a few times. The rearrangement links TRBV11-2 to TRBJ1-2; D is unclear. CDR3 length: 12 residues. The germline gives CDR1 SGHAT, CDR2 FQNNGV. V was trimmed by 6 bases and J by 3 bases, leaving 8 bases between them. In DNA, the CDR3 is TGTGCCAGCAGGGGGATGGACTATGGCTACACCTTC. Amino acid sequence: CASRGMDYGYTF. The variable domain in full, completed from reference TRBV11-2 and TRBJ1-2, reads EAGVAQSPRYKIIEKRQSVAFWCNPISGHATLYWYQQILGQGPKLLIQFQNNGVVDDSQLPKDRFSAERLKGVDSTLKIQPAKLEDSAVYLCASRGMDYGYTFGSGTRLTVV.

This clonotype was found a few times. The chain is built from TRBV24-1 and TRBJ2-2, with TRBD1 matching 8 bases. The CDR3 totals 15 residues. Germline values: CDR1 KGHDR, CDR2 SFDVKD. Trimming took 7 bases from V and 3 from J; bases not matched to a gene: 6. The CDR3 reads CATSTGGPYTGELFF. The DNA of the CDR3 is TGTGCCACCAGCACAGGGGGACCGTACACCGGGGAGCTGTTTTTT.

This clonotype showed up many times. The chain couples TRBV12-3 or TRBV12-4 to TRBJ2-1, with D perhaps matching TRBD2 (6 bases). Trimming shortened V by 0 bases and J by 10 bases, and 13 bases separated the two germline ends. CDR3 length equals 14 residues. Written as DNA, the CDR3 is TGTGCCAGCAGTTTAGCGGCGGGACTCGTCGAGCAGTTCTTC. This encodes CASSLAAGLVEQFF.

The table lists this clonotype with a few counts. This rearrangement joins TRBV29-1 to TRBJ1-2, with a weak D call TRBD1 (6 bases). The germline V gene has CDR1 SQVTM and CDR2 ANQGSEA. This CDR3 region has 13 residues. V lost 3 bases and J 4 bases, leaving 12 bases between the germline ends. Here the CDR3 reads CSVEGHRTYGYTF. In DNA, the CDR3 is TGCAGCGTTGAGGGACACCGGACCTATGGCTACACCTTC.

This clonotype appeared many times. CDR3 DNA: TGTGCCAGCAGCCAAGATCCCAGCGAGCAGTACTTC. Residues: CASSQDPSEQYF. The chain couples TRBV4-2 to TRBJ2-7; D uncertain. CDR3 length equals 12 residues. In germline, CDR1 is LGHNA, CDR2 YNFKEQ. V was cut by 0 bases and J by 6 bases, with 6 bases left in between.